This T cell receptor (beta chain) stems from a study of T cell responses to AZD1222 COVID-19 vaccine (dated by TCRdb to the early 2020s). About the full investigation: Because spike-specific TCR depth and breadth did not differ between the two schedules, AZD1222 recipients who got a second dose at roughly 4 weeks were pooled with those who got a second dose at roughly 12 weeks. A total of over 230 trial participants underwent TCR sequencing, of whom about 210 received two doses of AZD1222 and some 26 received two doses of the MenACWY control vaccine. Trial participants were enrolled by age into subgroups of 18-55, 56-69 and 70-plus years, and 148, 28 and 57 TCR-sequenced participants, respectively, were included in these subgroups.

The CDR3 regions of human TCRbeta chains were subjected to immunosequencing. As for the authors' bioinformatics: Repertoire TCRs were checked for matches against a reference library of SARS-CoV-2-specific TCRs that had been generated using the MIRA antigen-specificity platform. Breadth was defined as the fraction of unique TCRs that were SARS-CoV-2-associated, and depth was defined as the fraction of total T cells that were SARS-CoV-2-associated. Using the MIRA data, each spike-specific TCR was assigned both to the spike region to which the TCR was reactive and to a CD4 or CD8 class. Log10-transformed breadth and depth values were compared by one-way ANOVA with Sidak's multiple comparisons tests. TCRdb carries this immuneACCESS record with in-frame sequences only. Its versions omit some clonotypes, under half of them owing to an unresolved V gene in the studies checked, with the rest unexplained. V and J calls and clone size are as listed in that table; D and trimming were resolved from the DNA. The sample table shows 100,000 to 150,000 clones, and about 90% are seen once. The ten largest clones capture less than 11% of the sample.

The CDR3 runs 14 residues from the cysteine to the phenylalanine. CDR3 DNA is the only sequence kept; it has 42 bases, read in frame from the first base. CDR1 SGHDT and CDR2 YYEEEE are derived from the germline V gene. The junction carries 12 bases between V and J, which are trimmed by 2 bases and 3 bases respectively. The time point label corresponds to: baseline before first vaccination. Vaccinee samples came from UK trials COV001 and COV002, including a single-blind randomized controlled phase 2/3 trial of AZD1222 (ChAdOx1 nCoV-19) in healthy adults. For TCRbeta chain sequencing, PBMC samples from trial participants were taken at day 0 and at day 28 after the second dose. Compared with the rest of its sample, this clone is medium-sized (0.01 to 0.1%). Its binding antigen is unknown. No clone much larger than this one lies a single base away; base qualities are absent. Points the paper makes about the study in general: Nearly half of unique spike-specific TCRs reportedly recognized epitopes outside regions mutated in the B.1.351 and B.1.1.7 variants. Spike-specific TCR breadth and depth rose significantly after two AZD1222 doses compared with day 0 and with MenACWY recipients. Because no day 14 peak-response samples were available, repertoires were characterized only after the peak T cell response. In the small 56-69-year group, the increase in depth fell short of significance, most likely because of low power. Most participants were white British and females outnumbered males, and the authors suggested that clonal diversity may have been underestimated. Conclusions about previously exposed vaccinees are limited because only five to seven AZD1222 recipients were SARS-CoV-2 seropositive at baseline. Vaccine-associated CD4 TCRs spanned the whole spike protein, with dominant responses in regions 160-218 and 743-854.

Recombination connected TRBV5-6 to TRBJ2-7; possibly the D gene is TRBD1, per 5 matching bases. The receptor was isolated from an adult in good health. This sample comprised peripheral blood, obtained on day 0 of AZD1222 vaccination. The CDR3 protein is CASSFRQIYYEQYF. The DNA sequence follows: TGTGCCAGCAGCTTTAGACAGATTTACTACGAGCAGTACTTC.